The 32 T cell receptor beta chains presented below share a single source sample, sequenced in a study of cytomegalovirus exposure and HLA in healthy donors. The PCR had 60 Vbeta and 13 Jbeta primers. Profiling relied on immunoSEQ multiplex PCR, and the TCRdb table lists in-frame clones only, not all of them. This table has about 190,000 clones, roughly four fifths appearing once. The sample was PBMCs. The receptors stem from a woman aged 30 to 39 in good health and CMV-seropositive.

The genes are TRBV11-2 and TRBJ2-5, with a weak D call TRBD2 (6 bases). Germline V gives CDR1 SGHAT, CDR2 FQNNGV. V was trimmed by 7 bases and J by 4 bases, leaving 19 bases between them. CDR3 length: 15 residues. The CDR3 spells CASTTSNLALETQYF. In nucleotides, the CDR3 is TGTGCCAGCACCACCTCCAATCTAGCGTTAGAGACCCAGTACTTC.

This clone was observed a few times. The chain links TRBV6-5 to TRBJ1-1; D is perhaps TRBD1 (5 bases). V was cut by 2 bases and J by 1 base, with 11 bases left in between. The CDR3 has 15 residues. Germline V CDR1 and CDR2: MNHEY, SVGAGI. The CDR3 here is CASSYPGGPNTEAFF. The CDR3 region has the DNA TGTGCCAGCAGTTACCCGGGGGGACCGAACACTGAAGCTTTCTTT.

The gene calls are TRBV5-4 and TRBJ2-7, with D possibly matching TRBD1 (6 bases). The germline V gene encodes CDR1 SGHNT and CDR2 YYREEE (reference sequence). CDR3 length: 14 amino acids. The V gene lost 4 bases and the J gene lost 3 bases, with 14 bases spanning the gap. The CDR3 sequence is CASSVQGGSYEQYF. In DNA, the CDR3 is TGTGCCAGCAGCGTACAGGGTGGGAGCTACGAGCAGTACTTC.

This chain links TRBV4-2 with TRBJ2-7, with TRBD2 matching over 13 bases. The CDR3 is 15 amino acids. The V gene's germline CDR1 is LGHNA and CDR2 YNFKEQ. The V and J ends lost 5 bases and 5 bases, in that order; junction bases with no gene match: 6. The CDR3: CASSSTSGRADEQYF. The CDR3 DNA reads as TGTGCCAGCAGCTCTACTAGCGGGAGGGCCGACGAGCAGTACTTC.

This sequence joins TRBV19 and TRBJ1-1; D is perhaps TRBD1 (5 bases). This CDR3 is built from 14 residues. Germline values: CDR1 LNHDA, CDR2 SQIVND (reference sequence). Trimming took off 9 bases at V and 6 bases at J, with 20 bases between the two ends. The CDR3 loop reads CASRWGGSRPEAFF. In DNA, the CDR3 is TGTGCCAGCCGCTGGGGGGGATCCCGTCCTGAAGCTTTCTTT.

This clone was detected only a few times. This chain connects TRBV28 to TRBJ1-1; D may be TRBD1 (5 bases). The CDR3 is 17 residues long. From germline, CDR1 is MDHEN and CDR2 SYDVKM. Trimming removed 5 bases at V and 5 bases at J, with 24 bases between. CDR3 DNA: TGTGCCAGCAGTCCATCATATGCGAAGGGGCGTGGGACTGAAGCTTTCTTT. The encoded protein is CASSPSYAKGRGTEAFF.

Details on this clone: One junction end disagrees with the germline gene, perhaps due to a read error. The V gene is TRBV5-1, the J gene TRBJ2-1, with TRBD2 as a possible D gene (5 bases). The CDR3 runs 12 residues. The germline gives CDR1 SGHRS, CDR2 YFSETQ. CDR3 protein: CASSLDLLEQFF. DNA for the CDR3: TGCGCTAGCAGCTTGGACTTGCTTGAGCAGTTCTTC. Supplemented by reference TRBV5-1 and TRBJ2-1, the full variable domain reads KAGVTQTPRYLIKTRGQQVTLSCSPISGHRSVSWYQQTPGQGLQFLFEYFSETQRNKGNFPGRFSGRQFSNSRSEMNVSTLELGDSALYLCASSLDLLEQFFGPGTRLTVL.

The chain carries TRBV9 and TRBJ2-1; 13 bases match TRBD2. The CDR3 consists of 17 residues. V was clipped by 0 bases and J by 8 bases; unmatched bases: 8. The V gene's germline CDR1 is SGDLS and CDR2 YYNGEE. The CDR3 DNA sequence: TGTGCCAGCAGCGTAGAGGGGACTAGCGGGATTGAGGATGAGCAGTTCTTC. The encoded protein is CASSVEGTSGIEDEQFF.

This clone was detected only a few times. The genes are TRBV18 and TRBJ2-1, with 8 bases aligning to TRBD1. V shed 3 bases, J shed 3 bases, and the junction held 4 bases outside the gene matches. The CDR3 runs 15 residues. From germline, CDR1 is KGHSH and CDR2 LQKENI. Written as DNA, the CDR3 is TGTGCCAGCTCACCCTCAGGGGGCATCTACAATGAGCAGTTCTTC. Translating gives CASSPSGGIYNEQFF.

The chain combines TRBV6-1 with TRBJ1-1; 8 bases line up with TRBD1. The V gene end was trimmed by 10 bases and the J gene end by 0 bases; junction bases not matched to a gene: 4. The CDR3 has 13 amino acids. Germline-derived CDR1 and CDR2 are MNHNS and SASEGT. CDR3 nucleotides: TGTGCCACAGAGACAGGGGTGAACACTGAAGCTTTCTTT. This translates into CATETGVNTEAFF.

V usage is TRBV5-1 and J usage is TRBJ1-5; 7 positions match TRBD1. Germline V gene sequence: CDR1 SGHRS, CDR2 YFSETQ. Unmatched junction bases numbered 4, after V lost 3 bases and J lost 7 bases. This CDR3 comprises 13 residues. DNA for the CDR3: TGCGCCAGCAGCTCCGGAGGGGGCCAGCCCCAGCATTTT. It yields the protein CASSSGGGQPQHF.

In this sample, this clone turned up once. This chain connects TRBV28 to TRBJ1-2; D is uncertain. This CDR3 has 14 residues. The germline V gene encodes CDR1 MDHEN and CDR2 SYDVKM. V was pared by 3 bases and J by 8 bases, with 16 bases between. The CDR3: CASSFSFYSTGYTF. The CDR3 DNA sequence: TGTGCCAGCAGTTTTTCGTTTTACAGCACCGGCTACACCTTC.

The chain employs TRBV4-1 and TRBJ1-3; D remains unclear. The CDR3 runs to 14 residues. Germline lookup yields CDR1 MGHRA and CDR2 YSYEKL. The V gene lost 4 bases and the J gene lost 1 base, with 8 bases spanning the gap. The CDR3 loop is CASSPAGSGNTIYF. In DNA form, the CDR3 reads TGCGCCAGCAGCCCCGCCGGGTCTGGAAACACCATATATTTT.

The V and J genes are TRBV5-1 and TRBJ1-2; D is possibly TRBD1 (5 bases). This CDR3 is 14 amino acids long. Looked up from germline, CDR1 is SGHRS and CDR2 is YFSETQ. V was shortened by 5 bases and J by 1 base, with 12 bases between the two germline ends. CDR3: CASRTEIFNYGYTF. CDR3 nucleotide sequence: TGCGCCAGCAGGACAGAGATATTTAACTATGGCTACACCTTC.

J is TRBJ2-5 and V is TRBV9, with TRBD2 as a possible D gene (6 bases). Germline loops: CDR1 SGDLS, CDR2 YYNGEE. The ends were cut back, 0 bases at V and 3 bases at J, with 15 bases in the middle. The CDR3 covers 16 residues. The CDR3 region has the DNA TGTGCCAGCAGCGTAGGGAGTAGCGGAATTGAAGAGACCCAGTACTTC. Translating gives CASSVGSSGIEETQYF.

In its sample, this clone was seen once. V usage is TRBV29-1 and J usage is TRBJ2-4, with TRBD2 as a possible D gene (5 bases). This CDR3 is 13 amino acids long. V dropped 7 bases and J dropped 4 bases, with 14 bases sitting between them. Germline V gives CDR1 SQVTM, CDR2 ANQGSEA. CDR3 sequence reads: CSAKPGTKNIQYF. The CDR3 region has the DNA TGCAGCGCAAAACCGGGAACAAAAAACATTCAGTACTTC. Variable domain in full (rest from reference TRBV29-1 and TRBJ2-4): SAVISQKPSRDICQRGTSLTIQCQVDSQVTMMFWYRQQPGQSLTLIATANQGSEATYESGFVIDKFPISRPNLTFSTLTVSNMSPEDSSIYLCSAKPGTKNIQYFGAGTRLSVL.

The chain has TRBV5-1 and TRBJ2-2; possible D gene TRBD2, 5 bases. Trimming removed 0 bases from V and 0 bases from J, with 9 bases in between. The CDR3 runs to 16 residues. The germline gives CDR1 SGHRS, CDR2 YFSETQ. CDR3 region: CASSLDPGTNTGELFF. Written as DNA, the CDR3 is TGCGCCAGCAGCTTGGATCCGGGGACGAACACCGGGGAGCTGTTTTTT.

The V gene is TRBV4-1, the J gene TRBJ1-5; D is possibly TRBD1 (5 bases). CDR1 MGHRA and CDR2 YSYEKL come from the germline V gene. This CDR3 is built from 13 residues. With 6 bases removed from V and 3 bases from J, the gap between germline ends came to 9 bases. CDR3 amino acids: CASRGQDNQPQHF. The CDR3 DNA sequence: TGCGCCAGCAGGGGGCAAGACAATCAGCCCCAGCATTTT.

In DNA form, the CDR3 reads TGTGCCAGCAGCTGGACTAGCGGGAGGTTCTACGAGCAGTACTTC. This codes for CASSWTSGRFYEQYF. This chain uses TRBV7-8 with TRBJ2-7, with 14 bases fitting TRBD2. V lost 4 bases, J lost 3 bases, and 2 bases stayed unmatched. The CDR3 has 15 amino acids. The germline CDR1 and CDR2 sequences are SGHVS and FQNEAQ.

This clone was seen a few times. The V and J genes are TRBV19 and TRBJ1-5; weak D call: TRBD1 (6 bases). This CDR3 has 16 amino acids. Germline CDR1 reads LNHDA; CDR2 reads SQIVND (reference sequence). The V and J ends lost 3 bases and 4 bases respectively, with 16 bases between them. The CDR3 loop reads CASSIPTGIINQPQHF. The CDR3 coding sequence is TGTGCCAGTAGTATCCCCACAGGGATTATTAATCAGCCCCAGCATTTT.

This clone was seen a few times. The chain uses TRBV13 and TRBJ1-1; 7 nucleotides match TRBD1. Germline V CDR1 and CDR2: PRHDT, FYEKMQ (reference sequence). V lost 3 bases, J lost 6 bases, and 10 bases stayed unmatched. There are 15 residues in the CDR3. The DNA of the CDR3 is TGTGCCAGCAGCTTCAGGGGGAACCCCCTCTCTGAAGCTTTCTTT. Translated, it gives CASSFRGNPLSEAFF.

This chain links TRBV10-3 with TRBJ2-1; 9 bases map to TRBD2. The CDR3 has 15 amino acids. V was clipped by 6 bases and J by 5 bases; unmatched bases: 8. The germline gives CDR1 ENHRY, CDR2 SYGVKD. CDR3 residues: CAISELAGVHNEQFF. The CDR3 nucleotides read TGTGCCATCAGCGAATTAGCGGGAGTGCACAATGAGCAGTTCTTC.

The CDR3 loop is CASSKNTVAKNIQYF. CDR3 DNA: TGTGCCAGCAGTAAAAACACAGTAGCCAAAAACATTCAGTACTTC. V usage is TRBV27 and J usage is TRBJ2-4; D is undetermined. Trimming cost V 5 bases and J 0 bases, with 11 bases left between them. Germline assignment: CDR1 MNHEY and CDR2 SMNVEV (reference sequence). The CDR3 sequence is 15 residues long.

The CDR3 nucleotides are TGTGCCAGCAGCCCCCAGGGACTAGCGGGGGCCAGCTCCTACAATGAGCAGTTCTTC. Protein product: CASSPQGLAGASSYNEQFF. The chain employs TRBV7-3 and TRBJ2-1, with 14 bases that match TRBD2. The CDR3 consists of 19 residues. V lost 5 bases, J lost 0 bases, and 9 bases stayed unmatched. The germline V gene has CDR1 SGHTA and CDR2 FQGTGA.

This clone was observed once. The genes are TRBV7-2 and TRBJ2-3, with D tentatively TRBD2 (7 bases). Trimming took 8 bases from V and 4 from J, leaving 19 bases between them. Germline CDR1 SGHTA, CDR2 FQGNSA. The CDR3 has 15 residues. The chain's CDR3 is CASGLRGGQADTQYF. The CDR3, as DNA: TGTGCCAGCGGTTTGAGGGGGGGGCAGGCAGATACGCAGTATTTT.

The genes are TRBV28 and TRBJ2-3; D remains unclear. Germline CDR1 and CDR2: MDHEN and SYDVKM. The CDR3 extends over 15 amino acids. Trimming stripped 7 bases from V and 0 bases from J, with 14 bases between. CDR3: CASKSPSESTDTQYF. DNA for the CDR3: TGTGCCAGCAAGTCTCCCAGCGAGAGCACAGATACGCAGTATTTT.

V is TRBV18 and J is TRBJ2-7; 10 bases agree with TRBD2. With V trimmed by 2 bases and J by 2 bases, 6 bases remained unmatched. There are 16 residues in the CDR3. Germline V gene lookup returns CDR1 KGHSH and CDR2 LQKENI. The CDR3 sequence is CASSPAGLAGAYEQYF. Here the CDR3 DNA reads TGTGCCAGCTCACCAGCGGGGCTAGCGGGAGCCTACGAGCAGTACTTC.

This sequence joins TRBV10-2 and TRBJ2-7; 8 bases are shared with TRBD2. The CDR3 sequence is 14 residues long. From germline, CDR1 is WSHSY and CDR2 SAAADI. Trimming at V came to 1 base and at J to 2 bases, leaving 1 base not matched to a gene. DNA of the CDR3: TGCGCCAGCAGTGAGTGGCGGGAGGCCTACGAGCAGTACTTC. This codes for CASSEWREAYEQYF.

This clone came up once. V and J are TRBV28 and TRBJ2-4, with 9 bases fitting TRBD2. The J segment lost 6 bases and the V segment lost 3 bases, leaving 3 bases of the junction unmatched. Germline CDR1 MDHEN, CDR2 SYDVKM. The CDR3 covers 14 residues. The CDR3 loop is CASSFSTSGNIQYF. In DNA form, the CDR3 reads TGTGCCAGCAGTTTCTCGACTAGCGGAAACATTCAGTACTTC.

This clone occurred a few times. This rearrangement joins TRBV5-1 to TRBJ1-1; D gene uncertain. The CDR3 is 14 residues long. Trimming removed 0 bases at V and 5 bases at J, with 11 bases between. Germline CDR1 reads SGHRS; CDR2 reads YFSETQ. The CDR3 nucleotides are TGCGCCAGCAGCTTGGACCCCAGCGGAACTGAAGCTTTCTTT. Amino acid sequence: CASSLDPSGTEAFF.

The chain recombines TRBV7-2 with TRBJ1-1; D unresolved. CDR3 size: 17 residues. V lost 5 bases and J lost 1, with 20 bases in between. In germline, CDR1 is SGHTA, CDR2 FQGNSA. The CDR3 protein is CASSPGYLASSNTEAFF. The CDR3 bases are TGTGCCAGCAGCCCTGGCTATCTAGCCTCCTCGAACACTGAAGCTTTCTTT. The full variable domain, with the rest looked up from reference TRBV7-2 and TRBJ1-1, is GAGVSQSPSNKVTEKGKDVELRCDPISGHTALYWYRQSLGQGLEFLIYFQGNSAPDKSGLPSDRFSAERTGGSVSTLTIQRTQQEDSAVYLCASSPGYLASSNTEAFFGQGTRLTVV.

V is TRBV28 and J is TRBJ1-1; D gene unclear. Trimming took off 6 bases at V and 0 bases at J, with 5 bases between the two ends. This CDR3 has 12 amino acids. CDR1 MDHEN and CDR2 SYDVKM come from the germline V gene. CDR3 region: CASRQLNTEAFF. CDR3 nucleotide sequence: TGTGCCAGCAGACAGTTGAACACTGAAGCTTTCTTT.